These 32 T cell receptor beta chains were all obtained from the same sample, sequenced in a study of T cells expressing NK-cell markers. TCRdb processed the 5' RACE reads again and assigns one entry to each CDR3 protein, with no DNA. The sample's table shows around 470,000 distinct CDR3 sequences. Source material: blood T cells: a sorted CD56 or NKG2C T cell subset, CD4+ or CD8+ T cells, or bulk PBMC T cells (not recorded which). All receptors come from a woman between 45 and 60 years old in good health.

This chain joins TRBV7-9 and TRBJ1-1; TCRdb's D gene call, TRBD1, goes unchecked for lack of DNA. Per the germline V gene, CDR1 is SEHNR and CDR2 is FQNEAQ (reference sequence). The CDR3 is 14 residues long. CDR3 in amino acids: CASSDRAMNTEAFF.

V is TRBV7-3 and J is TRBJ2-1; TCRdb picks TRBD1, but there is no DNA to check that call. The CDR3 loop spans 13 amino acids. Germline CDR1 and CDR2: SGHTA and FQGTGA. The CDR3 sequence: CASSSRWGNEQFF.

J is TRBJ2-6 and V is TRBV12-3 or TRBV12-4; the D gene TCRdb calls, TRBD1, cannot be checked with no DNA. The CDR3 length is 17 residues. CDR3 region: CASSFAAGGSGANVLTF.

The chain combines TRBV5-5 with TRBJ2-7. The CDR3 has 13 residues. Germline-derived CDR1 and CDR2 are SGHKS and YYEKEE (reference sequence). This CDR3 reads CASSMGQTYEQYF.

V and J are TRBV10-3 and TRBJ2-7; TCRdb's D gene call, TRBD1, goes unchecked for lack of DNA. Germline V CDR1 and CDR2: ENHRY, SYGVKD. The CDR3 loop spans 16 amino acids. The CDR3 loop is CAISESGGTSSYEQYF.

The rearrangement links TRBV14 to TRBJ2-1; TCRdb picks TRBD2, but there is no DNA to check that call. This CDR3 is 19 amino acids long. Germline CDR1 reads SGHDN; CDR2 reads FVKESK. The CDR3 loop is CASSQDYSGTKSSYNEQFF.

The chain is built from TRBV4-1 and TRBJ1-1; the D call from TCRdb, TRBD1, cannot be confirmed without DNA. Germline V gene data show CDR1 as MGHRA and CDR2 as YSYEKL. The CDR3 length is 16 residues. The CDR3 here is CASSPRAGLRNPEAFF.

The chain is built from TRBV9 and TRBJ1-6. The germline V gene encodes CDR1 SGDLS and CDR2 YYNGEE. This CDR3 has 15 amino acids. This CDR3 reads CASGMSSSYNSPLHF.

The V gene is TRBV20-1, the J gene TRBJ2-1; TCRdb gives TRBD1 as the D gene, but with no DNA this cannot be confirmed. Germline CDR1 DFQATT, CDR2 SNEGSKA (reference sequence). The length of the CDR3 is 14 residues. CDR3 residues: CSASRGQFNNEQFF.

V usage is TRBV12-3 or TRBV12-4 and J usage is TRBJ1-1; TCRdb returns TRBD1, unconfirmable since there is no DNA. The CDR3 has 15 residues. CDR3 residues: CASSPRRVDDTEAFF.

The V and J genes are TRBV12-3 or TRBV12-4 and TRBJ2-1; TCRdb's assignment of TRBD2 cannot be checked, as there is no DNA. The CDR3 loop spans 17 amino acids. CDR3 loop: CASMGLAGGRTYNEQFF.

J is TRBJ2-7 and V is TRBV21-1; as DNA is missing, the TRBD2 call by TCRdb cannot be tested. TRBV21-1 is described as a pseudogene. There are 14 residues in the CDR3. CDR3 sequence: CASSTLAASYEQYF.

V is TRBV20-1 and J is TRBJ2-1; absent DNA, TCRdb's TRBD1 call cannot be checked. The CDR3 is 14 amino acids. Germline V CDR1 and CDR2: DFQATT, SNEGSKA (reference sequence). The CDR3 region is CSARESGRANEQFF.

V usage is TRBV5-4 and J usage is TRBJ2-1; lacking DNA, the TRBD2 call made by TCRdb goes unchecked. This CDR3 contains 13 residues. From germline, CDR1 is SGHNT and CDR2 YYREEE (reference sequence). CDR3 amino acids: CASSLPLTSPTIF. Combining the CDR3 with reference TRBV5-4 and TRBJ2-1 gives the whole variable domain ETGVTQSPTHLIKTRGQQVTLRCSSQSGHNTVSWYQQALGQGPQFIFQYYREEENGRGNFPPRFSGLQFPNYSSELNVNALELDDSALYLCASSLPLTSPTIFGPGTRLTVL.

This CDR3 is CASSHQQGADYGYTF. The chain has TRBV4-2 and TRBJ1-2; the D call of TRBD1 rests on TCRdb alone, since no DNA is present to check it. The CDR3 runs to 15 residues. Germline V gene data show CDR1 as LGHNA and CDR2 as YNFKEQ.

The chain carries TRBV5-5 and TRBJ2-7; there is no DNA to check the TCRdb D call of TRBD1. The CDR3 is made up of 16 amino acids. Germline assignment: CDR1 SGHKS and CDR2 YYEKEE (reference sequence). The CDR3: CASSSWDRGNSYEQYF.

This rearrangement joins TRBV11-3 to TRBJ2-2; checking the TCRdb D call of TRBD2 is not possible without DNA. Germline values: CDR1 SGHNT, CDR2 YENEEA. This CDR3 contains 14 residues. The CDR3 loop is CASSANSGPGELFF.

V usage is TRBV29-1 and J usage is TRBJ2-3; the TRBD2 assignment by TCRdb is unverifiable without DNA. Germline lookup yields CDR1 SQVTM and CDR2 ANQGSEA. The CDR3 contains 15 residues. CDR3 sequence reads: CSVDATGLRTDTQYF.

The chain links TRBV15 to TRBJ2-1; TCRdb names TRBD2, which stays unverified in the absence of DNA. The CDR3 runs to 17 residues. CDR1 is LNHNV and CDR2 is YYDKDF in the germline V gene (reference sequence). The CDR3 here is CATSRDLLAGVHNEQFF.

This chain connects TRBV24-1 to TRBJ1-2; checking the TCRdb D call of TRBD1 is not possible without DNA. Per the germline V gene, CDR1 is KGHDR and CDR2 is SFDVKD. CDR3 length: 16 residues. The CDR3: CATSDSSGTTNYGYTF.

This rearrangement joins TRBV6-6 to TRBJ1-3. The CDR3 is 14 residues long. Germline V gives CDR1 MNHNY, CDR2 SVGAGI (reference sequence). The CDR3 spells CATGPISSGNTIYF.

V and J are TRBV12-3 or TRBV12-4 and TRBJ1-4. The CDR3 extends over 13 amino acids. The CDR3 is CASSLSGYEKLFF.

The rearrangement joins TRBV7-2 to TRBJ2-1; TCRdb names TRBD1, which stays unverified in the absence of DNA. Germline V gene lookup returns CDR1 SGHTA and CDR2 FQGNSA. CDR3 length equals 15 residues. Here the CDR3 reads CASSWDWTGRNEQFF.

The chain is built from TRBV7-9 and TRBJ2-1. The CDR3 totals 16 residues. The germline V gene encodes CDR1 SEHNR and CDR2 FQNEAQ (reference sequence). Here the CDR3 reads CASSLVSFVSYNEQFF.

The chain employs TRBV6-5 and TRBJ1-6; TCRdb designates TRBD1, a call that cannot be tested without DNA. There are 15 residues in the CDR3. Per the germline V gene, CDR1 is MNHEY and CDR2 is SVGAGI. The CDR3: CASAGTGVLGTPLHF.

This chain joins TRBV29-1 and TRBJ1-5; TCRdb's assignment of TRBD1 cannot be checked, as there is no DNA. In germline, CDR1 is SQVTM, CDR2 ANQGSEA. The CDR3 consists of 13 residues. CDR3 residues: CSVEVDGTQPQHF. Using reference TRBV29-1 and TRBJ1-5 for the parts outside the CDR3, the full variable domain is SAVISQKPSRDICQRGTSLTIQCQVDSQVTMMFWYRQQPGQSLTLIATANQGSEATYESGFVIDKFPISRPNLTFSTLTVSNMSPEDSSIYLCSVEVDGTQPQHFGDGTRLSIL.

This sequence joins TRBV2 and TRBJ1-6. Germline-derived CDR1 and CDR2 are SNHLY and FYNNEI. The CDR3 has 13 residues. CDR3 sequence reads: CASSEILGRAFHF.

The chain combines TRBV6-1 with TRBJ2-5; TCRdb indicates TRBD2, and absent DNA this call remains unverified. The CDR3 is made up of 16 amino acids. Germline-derived CDR1 and CDR2 are MNHNS and SASEGT. The CDR3: CASSQTSGMSGETQYF.

J is TRBJ2-1 and V is TRBV12-3 or TRBV12-4; absent DNA, TCRdb's TRBD2 call cannot be checked. This CDR3 contains 15 residues. CDR3 loop: CASTYRARQGNEQFF.

This chain links TRBV5-1 with TRBJ2-3. The CDR3 spans 14 residues. The V gene's germline CDR1 is SGHRS and CDR2 YFSETQ. The CDR3 sequence is CASSLDGVTDTQYF.

V is TRBV28 and J is TRBJ1-5; checking the TCRdb D call of TRBD1 is not possible without DNA. CDR3 size: 15 residues. Germline lookup yields CDR1 MDHEN and CDR2 SYDVKM. CDR3 amino acids: CATGYGAGYNQPQHF.

The V gene is TRBV5-5, the J gene TRBJ2-2; TCRdb designates TRBD1, a call that cannot be tested without DNA. This CDR3 region has 15 residues. The V gene's germline CDR1 is SGHKS and CDR2 YYEKEE (reference sequence). The CDR3 here is CASSFRGSNTGELFF. The whole variable domain, filled in from reference TRBV5-5 and TRBJ2-2, reads DAGVTQSPTHLIKTRGQQVTLRCSPISGHKSVSWYQQVLGQGPQFIFQYYEKEERGRGNFPDRFSARQFPNYSSELNVNALLLGDSALYLCASSFRGSNTGELFFGEGSRLTVL.